The entry below describes one T cell receptor (beta chain). The antigen is not known. TCRdb keeps only in-frame clones here, not all; method: immunoSEQ multiplex PCR. The sample shows 70,000 to 95,000 clones, roughly 90% of them seen only once. V gave up 4 bases and J gave up 1 base, with 11 bases separating them. CDR3 length: 15 residues. Germline assignment: CDR1 SGHRS and CDR2 YFSETQ. The sample belongs to a study of graft-versus-host responses after intestinal transplantation. As for the study in general: Recipients underwent multivisceral, liver-intestinal, or isolated intestinal transplants. Every recipient underwent anti-thymocyte globulin induction, then tacrolimus and steroids for about three years.

Study results and caveats: The highest levels of circulating GvH clones went along with early declines in HvG clones after transplant. Some patients had graft-donor T cell macrochimerism, and their allografts showed high graft-versus-host to host-versus-graft clonal ratios.

The receptor's source is a human donor who received an intestinal transplant. This sequence joins TRBV5-1 and TRBJ2-2; the D gene is possibly TRBD1 (7 bases). This sample comprised unstimulated CD4+ T cells sorted from spleen or lymph node cells, obtained before intestinal transplant. DNA for the CDR3: TGCGCCAGCAGCCCGGGGGACAGGAACACCGGGGAGCTGTTTTTT. This sequence encodes CASSPGDRNTGELFF.